This TCR beta chain was sequenced for a study of shared clonotypes between healthy human individuals. General study findings and limits: Among donors, sharing of clonotypes was expected to be affected by sequencing depth.

Regarding this clone: Its cognate antigen is unknown.

Some clones are missing from TCRdb's copy, which holds only in-frame ones; the method was immunoSEQ multiplex PCR. The data show about 460,000 clones, with approximately 71% seen just once and approximately 12% held by the top ten. This CDR3 is 14 amino acids long. Germline V gene sequence: CDR1 LNHDA, CDR2 SQIVND (reference sequence). The V gene lost 3 bases and the J gene lost 0 bases, with 6 bases spanning the gap. The receptor's source is a woman in her 40s in good health. Some clones in this sample may be carry-over from other donors' samples. The sample consisted of PBMCs. This rearrangement joins TRBV19 to TRBJ1-5; possible D gene TRBD1, 5 bases. CDR3 sequence: CASSMGDSNQPQHF. The CDR3 nucleotides read TGTGCCAGTAGTATGGGGGATAGCAATCAGCCCCAGCATTTT.